This T cell receptor beta chain derives from a study of spatial heterogeneity in lung cancer. Unmatched junction bases numbered 11, after V lost 6 bases and J lost 9 bases. The CDR3 contains 15 residues. CDR1 and CDR2 (germline): MRHNA, SNTAGT. Time point noted: sample taken at primary tumor resection. The input material, whole RNA from tumor, nontumor lung or frozen PBMC, was sequenced unsorted. In regard to this clonotype: A single base separates this from a much larger clone, so it may be a read error.

TCRdb called the 5' RACE reads again in MiXCR, with one record for every CDR3 protein. There are around 9,800 distinct CDR3 sequences in the sample; less than 25% occur only once, and approximately 33% lies in the top ten. The source material was PBMCs, sampled at surgery. The receptor was derived from a female donor with early-stage non-small cell lung cancer. The V call is TRBV6-4, the J call TRBJ2-1; 10 nucleotides line up with TRBD2. This CDR3 reads CASSPSSGSGIEQFF. The CDR3 nucleotides are TGTGCCAGCAGCCCTTCTAGCGGGAGTGGCATTGAGCAGTTCTTC.